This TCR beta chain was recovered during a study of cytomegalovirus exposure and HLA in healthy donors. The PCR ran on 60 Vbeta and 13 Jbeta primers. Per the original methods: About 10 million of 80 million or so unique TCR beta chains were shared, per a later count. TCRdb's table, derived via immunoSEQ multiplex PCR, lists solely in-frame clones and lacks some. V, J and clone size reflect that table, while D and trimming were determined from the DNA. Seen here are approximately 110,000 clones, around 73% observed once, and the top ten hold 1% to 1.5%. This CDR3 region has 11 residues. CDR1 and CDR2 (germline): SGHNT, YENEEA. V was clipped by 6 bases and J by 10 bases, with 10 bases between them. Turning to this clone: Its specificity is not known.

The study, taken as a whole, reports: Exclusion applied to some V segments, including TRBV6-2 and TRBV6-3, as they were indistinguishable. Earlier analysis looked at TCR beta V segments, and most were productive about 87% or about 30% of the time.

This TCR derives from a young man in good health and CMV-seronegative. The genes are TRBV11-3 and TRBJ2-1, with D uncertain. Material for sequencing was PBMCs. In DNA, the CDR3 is TGTGCCAGCAGTGACGCGAGGGAGCAGTTCTTC. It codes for CASSDAREQFF.